These 21 T cell receptor beta chains came from one sample sequenced in a study of blood T cells in healthy people across ages. A J-beta primer mix and a sample-barcoded 5' primer were used in a second PCR of roughly 7 to 12 cycles. One entry per CDR3 protein results from TCRdb running MiXCR on the 5' RACE reads. The repertoire includes some 710,000 distinct CDR3 sequences, about half of them detected once, and 15% to 20% sits in the top ten. The material sequenced was blood. The receptors here all came from a man at least 80 years old in good health.

This chain uses TRBV6-5 with TRBJ2-1, with a possible D match to TRBD1 (7 bases). The DNA end is more similar to TRBJ2-7, so the J call may be wrong. Germline V CDR1 and CDR2: MNHEY, SVGAGI. This CDR3 comprises 16 residues. The CDR3 sequence: CANKSNIGGGGYEQYF. In DNA, the CDR3 is TGTGCCAACAAATCGAACATTGGAGGGGGCGGCTACGAGCAGTACTTC.

CDR3 protein: CASSVVVGVDEQFF. Written as DNA, the CDR3 is TGTGCCAGCAGCGTAGTTGTAGGGGTCGATGAGCAGTTCTTC. The V gene is TRBV9, the J gene TRBJ2-1; perhaps TRBD1 as D (5 bases). CDR1 is SGDLS, CDR2 YYNGEE, per germline. The CDR3 consists of 14 residues. The V and J ends lost 0 bases and 8 bases respectively, with 12 bases between them. The complete variable domain, with remaining parts taken from reference TRBV9 and TRBJ2-1, reads DSGVTQTPKHLITATGQRVTLRCSPRSGDLSVYWYQQSLDQGLQFLIQYYNGEERAKGNILERFSAQQFPDLHSELNLSSLELGDSALYFCASSVVVGVDEQFFGPGTRLTVL.

This clonotype was counted between two and nine times. CDR3 in amino acids: CASSLDSRKLFF. Here the CDR3 DNA reads TGCGCCAGCAGCTTGGATTCGAGGAAACTGTTTTTT. V is TRBV5-1 and J is TRBJ1-4; no firm D call. The CDR3 contains 12 residues. CDR1 SGHRS and CDR2 YFSETQ come from the germline V gene. The V and J ends lost 0 bases and 11 bases respectively, with 8 bases between them.

This rearrangement joins TRBV20-1 to TRBJ2-7; 8 nucleotides match TRBD2. With V trimmed by 7 bases and J by 2 bases, 10 bases remained unmatched. Per germline, CDR1 DFQATT and CDR2 SNEGSKA (reference sequence). CDR3 length: 14 residues. CDR3 residues: CSGGGSGSTYEQYF. CDR3 DNA: TGCAGTGGGGGTGGGAGCGGGAGTACCTACGAGCAGTACTTC.

V and J are TRBV20-1 and TRBJ2-3; D may be TRBD1 or TRBD2 (6 bases each). The CDR3 has 15 residues. V lost 0 bases to trimming and J lost 2 bases, with 12 bases between them. CDR1 DFQATT and CDR2 SNEGSKA come from the germline V gene (reference sequence). The CDR3 sequence: CSARDTRGLTDTQYF. In DNA, the CDR3 is TGCAGTGCTAGAGACACCAGGGGACTCACAGATACGCAGTATTTT.

Comments on this clonotype: One base separates it from a far larger clone, so it is likely a read error. The V call is TRBV12-3 or TRBV12-4, the J call TRBJ2-6; D possibly corresponds to TRBD1 (6 bases). The CDR3 is 14 amino acids. The CDR3 DNA reads TGTGCCAGCAGCAGGGGATCTGGGGCCAACGTCCCGACTTTC. It yields the protein CASSRGSGANVPTF.

V and J are TRBV7-2 and TRBJ2-7, with 10 bases lining up with TRBD2. This CDR3 is built from 15 residues. The V gene end was trimmed by 7 bases and the J gene end by 6 bases; junction bases not matched to a gene: 12. CDR1 and CDR2 from the germline V gene are SGHTA and FQGNSA. The CDR3 nucleotides read TGTGCCAGCAATTCTCGTGGGACTAGCGTAGGCGAGCAGTACTTC. This sequence encodes CASNSRGTSVGEQYF.

Comments on this clonotype: This could be a read error, since a much larger clone is one nucleotide away. The CDR3 DNA is TGTGCCGTCAAACTAGGGTTCGTCACGGATACGCAGTATTTT. Amino acids: CAVKLGFVTDTQYF. This rearrangement joins TRBV10-3 to TRBJ2-3, with a possible D match to TRBD2 (5 bases). Germline V CDR1 and CDR2: ENHRY, SYGVKD. The CDR3 runs 14 residues. The V end was cut by 11 bases, the J end by 6 bases, with 21 bases between.

This clonotype was found a few times. CDR3 sequence: CASSLESRPSYEQYF. CDR3 sequence (DNA): TGCGCCAGCAGCTTGGAAAGCAGGCCATCCTACGAGCAGTACTTC. This chain joins TRBV5-1 and TRBJ2-7; D is ambiguous. This CDR3 contains 15 residues. Per germline, CDR1 SGHRS and CDR2 YFSETQ. The germline V and J ends were trimmed by 0 bases and 1 base, with 11 bases remaining between them. Full variable domain (rest looked up from reference TRBV5-1 and TRBJ2-7): KAGVTQTPRYLIKTRGQQVTLSCSPISGHRSVSWYQQTPGQGLQFLFEYFSETQRNKGNFPGRFSGRQFSNSRSEMNVSTLELGDSALYLCASSLESRPSYEQYFGPGTRLTVT.

This chain connects TRBV6-2 or TRBV6-3 to TRBJ2-5; a possible D gene is TRBD1 (6 bases). V lost 2 bases, J lost 5 bases, and 21 bases lay in between. The CDR3 runs to 17 residues. Germline V gene sequence: CDR1 MNHEY, CDR2 SVGEGT. Written as DNA, the CDR3 is TGTGCCAGCAGTTACCCAACACGGGCAGGGGTAGGGGAGACCCAGTACTTC. Translating it yields CASSYPTRAGVGETQYF.

The chain couples TRBV20-1 to TRBJ2-1; TRBD2 matches at 11 bases. V dropped 0 bases and J dropped 0; count of bases not matched to a gene: 7. Germline loops: CDR1 DFQATT, CDR2 SNEGSKA (reference sequence). The CDR3 spans 18 residues. In DNA, the CDR3 is TGCAGTGCTAGAGAACCTACTAGCGGGAGCCTCTCCTACAATGAGCAGTTCTTC. It is translated as CSAREPTSGSLSYNEQFF.

The J gene is TRBJ1-1, the V gene TRBV20-1, with TRBD1 identical over 8 bases. V lost 4 bases, J lost 6 bases, and 4 bases stayed unmatched. CDR1 and CDR2 (germline): DFQATT, SNEGSKA (reference sequence). This CDR3 is 12 amino acids long. This chain's CDR3 is CSATPDRAEAFF. In DNA, the CDR3 is TGCAGTGCTACTCCGGACAGGGCTGAAGCTTTCTTT.

This clonotype was counted between two and nine times. V is TRBV2 and J is TRBJ2-7; D possibly corresponds to TRBD1 (6 bases). Germline V CDR1 and CDR2: SNHLY, FYNNEI. CDR3 length equals 15 residues. V lost 3 bases, J lost 5 bases, and 17 bases lay in between. CDR3 protein: CASSDYGAGVDEQYF. The CDR3 bases are TGTGCCAGCAGTGATTACGGGGCAGGGGTCGACGAGCAGTACTTC.

A note on this clonotype: A read error may be the cause here, since a much bigger clone is one base away. The CDR3 DNA reads TGCGCCAGCAGCCAAGATCCAGACCCCTACAATGGGCAGTTCTTC. It encodes CASSQDPDPYNGQFF. This rearrangement joins TRBV4-3 to TRBJ2-1; D is undetermined. From germline, CDR1 is LGHNA and CDR2 YSLEER. The CDR3 extends over 15 amino acids.

A note on this clonotype: Its ends do not fully match the called genes, so a read error is possible. The chain recombines TRBV7-2 with TRBJ2-3; 8 bases match TRBD1. The germline CDR1 and CDR2 sequences are SGHTA and FQGNSA. The CDR3 has 19 amino acids. In nucleotides, the CDR3 is TGTGCCAGCAGCCCAAGGACAGGGACCGTTCAATTTAGCATAGATACGCAGTATTTT. This codes for CASSPRTGTVQFSIDTQYF.

The genes are TRBV7-2 and TRBJ1-2; D is undetermined. The CDR3 consists of 14 residues. Trimming stripped 5 bases from V and 8 bases from J, with 18 bases between. Germline V gene sequence: CDR1 SGHTA, CDR2 FQGNSA. The DNA for the CDR3 is TGTGCCAGCAGCAACTCAATACCACACGGCGGCTACACCTTC. Translation gives CASSNSIPHGGYTF.

This clonotype has ten or more counts. This chain uses TRBV18 with TRBJ2-7, with D possibly being TRBD1 or TRBD2 (5 bases each). The CDR3 has 13 residues. Trimming took off 4 bases at V and 2 bases at J, with 9 bases between the two ends. Germline loops: CDR1 KGHSH, CDR2 LQKENI. The CDR3 region is CASSRDGAYEQYF. CDR3 coding DNA: TGTGCCAGCTCACGGGACGGTGCCTACGAGCAGTACTTC.

The chain combines TRBV25-1 with TRBJ2-1; D is uncertain. Trimming left V 6 bases short and J 0 bases short, with 12 bases between. Germline CDR1 reads MGHDK; CDR2 reads SYGVNS. The CDR3 contains 15 residues. The CDR3 region has the DNA TGTGCCAGCAGGACGGCTGGAAGCTCCTACAATGAGCAGTTCTTC. This codes for CASRTAGSSYNEQFF.

The rearrangement links TRBV10-3 to TRBJ2-5, with D unclear. Germline loops: CDR1 ENHRY, CDR2 SYGVKD. This CDR3 comprises 13 residues. V shed 3 bases and J shed 11 bases, with 16 bases lying between them. Here the CDR3 DNA reads TGTGCCATCAGTGATCAGACCTACAATGAGCAGTACTTC. Its protein is CAISDQTYNEQYF.

The chain combines TRBV24-1 with TRBJ2-1; TRBD1 aligns across 8 bases. The CDR3 is 15 residues long. J lost 5 bases, V lost 0 bases, and 2 bases had no gene match. The germline CDR1 and CDR2 sequences are KGHDR and SFDVKD. CDR3 loop: CATSDLRQGHNEQFF. For the CDR3, the DNA is TGTGCCACCAGTGATTTGCGACAGGGGCACAATGAGCAGTTCTTC.

This clonotype was seen only a few times. The V call is TRBV5-1, the J call TRBJ1-4; 8 positions agree with TRBD1. The CDR3 extends over 14 amino acids. V trimming: 4 bases; J trimming: 8 bases; junction bases outside the gene matches: 7. Germline lookup yields CDR1 SGHRS and CDR2 YFSETQ. CDR3: CASSQGTGEEKLFF. The CDR3 DNA follows: TGCGCCAGCAGCCAGGGGACAGGTGAAGAAAAACTGTTTTTT.